The entry below describes one TCR beta chain. What it recognizes is unknown. The data stem from a study of blood T cells in healthy people across ages. Points from the study as a whole: Age advanced and TCR beta diversity per million T cells fell, roughly linearly.

A second roughly 7 to 11 cycle PCR used barcoded and J-beta primers. Using its own MiXCR run on the 5' RACE reads, TCRdb lists one record per CDR3 protein. This table has some 1.6 million distinct CDR3 sequences, about 35% appearing once. Collection of 8.5 to 10 milliliters of peripheral blood was performed for each donor. CDR1 SEHNR and CDR2 FQNEAQ come from the germline V gene (reference sequence). V dropped 6 bases and J dropped 1; count of bases not matched to a gene: 4. The CDR3 loop spans 14 amino acids. This chain joins TRBV7-9 and TRBJ1-1; 8 bases are a match to TRBD1. The sequence was collected from a woman in her 30s in good health. The material sequenced was blood. This chain's CDR3 is CASRLQGGNTEAFF. The CDR3 region has the DNA TGTGCCAGCAGATTACAGGGGGGGAACACTGAAGCTTTCTTT.